This is a list of T cell receptor beta chains from one sample in a study of blood T cell repertoires in COVID-19. TCRdb's table, derived via immunoSEQ multiplex PCR, lists solely in-frame clones and lacks some. There are 190,000 or so clones in the sample; around 90% occur only once, and 2.7% lies in the top ten. Source material: peripheral blood. The receptor source for this set is a man between 35 and 55 years old with active or convalescent COVID-19. The conserved cysteine and the conserved F or W are not part of the CDR3 here. The order of the fields is J gene, V gene, clone size, CDR3 protein. Clone size is not always given. Where it is, it says once, few, many or a class for expanded clones.

>TRBJ2-1|TRBV7-9|once
ASSPGQGVGNEQF
>TRBJ2-2|TRBV27|once
ASSFGGGGELF
>TRBJ1-5|TRBV4-1|NA
ASSHLQDSNQPQH
>TRBJ2-2|TRBV10-3|NA
AIGAGFDTGELF
>TRBJ1-2|TRBV14|NA
ASSTQTGAYGYT
>TRBJ2-2|TRBV27|NA
ASRDRDRSSMF
>TRBJ1-1|TRBV19|NA
ASSMGEGGTEAF
>TRBJ2-7|TRBV9|NA
ASSVETSPPYEQY
>TRBJ1-4|TRBV6-2/TRBV6-3|NA
ASSSTGTALNEKLF
>TRBJ1-5|TRBV28|few
ASTLGGHFQH
>TRBJ2-7|TRBV11-2|NA
ASSLVGAFNEQY
>TRBJ1-5|TRBV5-1|NA
ASTGRNQPQH
>NA|TRBV4-2|few
ASSQGGGTQY
>TRBJ2-3|TRBV7-6|NA
ASSLQEGTVTQY
>TRBJ2-7|TRBV11-3|few
ASSLEQGQGTYEQY
>TRBJ2-5|TRBV20-1|NA
SASRGSLETQY
>TRBJ1-1|TRBV28|NA
ASSFKTRGPEAF
>TRBJ1-4|TRBV4-1|NA
ATGLGANEKLF
>TRBJ2-1|TRBV15|NA
ATSRGLAGNEQF
>TRBJ2-3|TRBV24-1|NA
ATSVTSGGAKDTQY
>TRBJ1-1|TRBV18|NA
ASSPRTGEYTEAF
>TRBJ2-5|TRBV4-1|NA
ASSQSVIQETQY
>TRBJ2-7|TRBV5-6|NA
ASSWDSSYEQY
>TRBJ1-6|TRBV7-9|NA
ASSSGTGGPSPLH
>TRBJ1-3|TRBV6-2/TRBV6-3|once
ASSYGGRWSSGNTIY
>TRBJ1-4|TRBV3-1/TRBV3-2|NA
ASSQQGSGEKLF
>TRBJ2-2|TRBV6-5|NA
ASTLGGGTGELF
>TRBJ1-5|TRBV7-9|NA
ASSDSWAGNQPQH
>TRBJ1-1|TRBV19|few
ASRKTGVYTEAF
>TRBJ2-3|TRBV7-9|NA
ASSLARDYTDTQY
>TRBJ1-5|TRBV6-2/TRBV6-3|NA
ASSLPGGNQPQH
>TRBJ2-3|TRBV30|NA
AWSTDWLDTQY
>TRBJ2-1|TRBV9|NA
ASSVASGYPHEQF
>TRBJ1-2|TRBV5-1|once
ASSFTGVGYT
>TRBJ1-1|TRBV18|NA
ASSPSQGNTEAF
>TRBJ1-1|TRBV5-6|NA
ASSLATGVNTEAF
>TRBJ2-7|TRBV27|few
ATRTVYEQY
>TRBJ2-7|TRBV29-1|NA
SVARDSYEQY
>TRBJ2-2|TRBV5-1|NA
ASSLIISGELF
>TRBJ1-6|TRBV30|NA
AWSVLGTDNSPLH
>TRBJ1-2|TRBV7-9|NA
ASSPKGQDYGYT
>TRBJ1-1|TRBV7-8|NA
ASSQYRELNTEAF
>TRBJ1-6|TRBV11-3|NA
ASSIHRDSPLH
>TRBJ2-7|TRBV19|once
ASSTRHSSYEQY
>TRBJ1-1|TRBV7-3|NA
ASSLNPSGTEAF
>TRBJ1-5|TRBV28|NA
ASSFGLGSESQH
>TRBJ1-5|TRBV27|NA
ASSLMEGNQPQH
>TRBJ1-2|TRBV23-1|NA
ASTPRRHPNYGYT
>TRBJ2-3|TRBV9|NA
ASSPQGLGTDTQY
>TRBJ1-2|TRBV2|NA
ASNRGQGANNYGYT
>TRBJ1-6|TRBV11-2|NA
ASSWAGNNSPLH
>TRBJ2-5|TRBV27|once
ASYPGAGIGETQY
>TRBJ1-4|TRBV5-1|NA
ASSEGTGDEKLF
>TRBJ2-1|TRBV7-2|NA
ASSLDGGGRYNEQF
>TRBJ2-5|TRBV3-1/TRBV3-2|NA
ASSQRGETQY